This T cell receptor beta chain was identified during a study of blood T cell repertoires in COVID-19. The wider study: T cells, B-cell-depleted T cells, or PBMCs provided the cDNA or gDNA that served as material.

Per the germline V gene, CDR1 is LGHDT and CDR2 is YNNKEL (reference sequence). The CDR3 covers 12 residues. In the original processing: From reference gene primer amplification, estimates of nucleated cell counts were derived. Sequencing used immunoSEQ multiplex PCR; TCRdb keeps in-frame clones, though not all of them. V, J and clone size are those of that table, while D and trimming were read from the DNA. The sample includes approximately 150,000 clones, approximately 87% seen only once; the top ten take approximately 35%. This clone was seen just once. Sequence at one end of the junction differs from germline and may be a read error.

The specimen sequenced was peripheral blood. This chain connects TRBV3-1 (or the pseudogene TRBV3-2) to TRBJ1-1; D call uncertain. This receptor was obtained from a man aged 45-60 years who had recovered from COVID-19. The CDR3 protein is CASRGGNTKAFF. CDR3 nucleotide sequence: TGTGCCAGCAGGGGCGGGAACACTAAAGCTTTCTTT.